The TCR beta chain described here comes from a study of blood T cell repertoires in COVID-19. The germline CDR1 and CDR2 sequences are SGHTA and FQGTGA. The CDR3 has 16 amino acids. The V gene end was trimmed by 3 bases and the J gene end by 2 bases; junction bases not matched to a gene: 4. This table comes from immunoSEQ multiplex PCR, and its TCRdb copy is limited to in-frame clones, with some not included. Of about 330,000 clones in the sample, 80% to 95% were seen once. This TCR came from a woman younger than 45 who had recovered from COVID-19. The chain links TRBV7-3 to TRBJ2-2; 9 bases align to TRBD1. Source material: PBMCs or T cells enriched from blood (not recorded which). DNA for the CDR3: TGTGCCAGCAGCTTGTACAGGGGGCGCAACACCGGGGAGCTGTTTTTT. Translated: CASSLYRGRNTGELFF.